The entry that follows covers one T cell receptor beta chain sequence. The antigen it binds to is not known. Base-call qualities are not available, and no considerably larger clone is one nucleotide away. TCRbeta CDR3 regions were amplified from genomic DNA using the immunoSEQ Assay, a bias-controlled multiplex PCR. The authors' pipeline ran thus. Nucleated cell counts per sample were estimated from amplification of reference gene primers within the assay. To quantify the absolute abundance of each unique TCRbeta CDR3 rearrangement, sequence reads were collapsed and filtered. For each sample, productive Simpson clonality was calculated as the square root of Simpson's diversity index across productive rearrangements. The source is immuneACCESS, and TCRdb retained only in-frame sequences with V and J called. Part of the clones is not carried over; for the studies checked, unresolved V genes explain less than half of this, and the remainder is unexplained. For V, J and clone size, that table is used; D and trimming come from the DNA. This sample lists 270,000 or so clones; more than 80% were detected once. 3% of the sample is held by the ten biggest clonotypes.

Each collaborating institution followed its own protocols to collect whole blood in K2EDTA tubes. For TCRbeta analysis, collaborators shipped samples as frozen whole blood, isolated PBMCs, or DNA extracted from either of those sample types. The data stem from a study of blood T cell repertoires in COVID-19 (dated by TCRdb to 2019 to 2021). About the investigation overall: Samples covering the acute and convalescent phases of COVID-19 were provided by collaborators in the United States, Italy and Spain. Deeply sampled blood TCRbeta repertoires from subjects exposed to, actively infected with, or recovered from COVID-19 were included in the dataset. A de-identified subject ID, COVID-19 status, age in years and sex were almost always included in the sample metadata. Where available, HLA class I and class II types were taken from metadata supplied by the sample provider and were not determined by assay-based typing. The material from the prospective study consisted of cDNA or gDNA derived from T cells, B-cell-depleted T cells, or PBMCs. The repertoires were released in a freely available public database meant as a resource for research on the immune response to SARS-CoV-2. The samples were drawn from two sources: the first 160 participants of the ongoing ImmuneRACE study, and fewer than 1,500 subjects contributed by 6 global collaborators. General findings and caveats noted by the study authors: The amount of clinical and demographic metadata varied by source and participant and was provided uncurated.

The germline V gene encodes CDR1 LNHDA and CDR2 SQIVND (reference sequence). Ends trimmed: V by 5 bases, J by 6 bases; bases unmatched to a gene: 15. The CDR3 measures 19 amino acids from cysteine to phenylalanine. The DNA shown is the 57-base CDR3, in frame from base 1. The chain is made from TRBV19 and TRBJ2-2; the junction holds 13 bases that match TRBD2. The source material was peripheral blood. The origin of this receptor is a woman in her twenties or thirties with active or convalescent COVID-19. CDR3 reads: CASSWILAGGPELAGELFF. At the DNA level, the sequence is TGTGCCAGTAGTTGGATACTAGCGGGGGGGCCTGAATTAGCCGGGGAGCTGTTTTTT.